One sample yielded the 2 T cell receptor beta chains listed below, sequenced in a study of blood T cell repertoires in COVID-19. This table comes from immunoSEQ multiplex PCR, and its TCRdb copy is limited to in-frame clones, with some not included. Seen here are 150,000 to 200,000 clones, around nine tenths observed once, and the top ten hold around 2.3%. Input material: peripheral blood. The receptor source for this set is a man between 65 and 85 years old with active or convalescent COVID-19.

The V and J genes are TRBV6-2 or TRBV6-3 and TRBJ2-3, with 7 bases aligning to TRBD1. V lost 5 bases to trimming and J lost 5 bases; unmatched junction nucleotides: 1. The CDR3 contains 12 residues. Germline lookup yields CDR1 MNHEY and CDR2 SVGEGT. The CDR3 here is CASSHRGDTQYF. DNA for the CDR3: TGTGCCAGCAGTCACAGGGGAGATACGCAGTATTTT.

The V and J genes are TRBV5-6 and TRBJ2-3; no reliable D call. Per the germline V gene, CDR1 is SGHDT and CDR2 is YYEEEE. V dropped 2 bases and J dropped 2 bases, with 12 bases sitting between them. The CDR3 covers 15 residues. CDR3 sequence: CASSFRGTFTDTQYF. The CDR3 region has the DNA TGTGCCAGCAGCTTTCGAGGAACCTTCACAGATACGCAGTATTTT.